These 13 T cell receptor beta chains came from one sample sequenced in a study of blood T cell repertoires in COVID-19. Using immunoSEQ multiplex PCR, the repertoire was profiled, and TCRdb retains in-frame clones only, with some absent. Here the sample spans about 240,000 clones, around 81% being singletons. The specimen was peripheral blood. The receptors come from a man aged 25-40 years who had recovered from COVID-19.

The chain recombines TRBV6-1 with TRBJ2-5, with D perhaps matching TRBD1 (5 bases). The V gene's germline CDR1 is MNHNS and CDR2 SASEGT. The CDR3 has 14 amino acids. Trimming stripped 3 bases from V and 0 bases from J, with 8 bases between. CDR3 bases: TGTGCCAGCAGTGAGGGGCGGCACCAAGAGACCCAGTACTTC. This sequence encodes CASSEGRHQETQYF.

The chain combines TRBV6-5 with TRBJ1-3; D not certain. CDR3 length: 11 residues. CDR1 MNHEY and CDR2 SVGAGI come from the germline V gene. Trimming took 8 bases from V and 2 from J, leaving 4 bases between them. In DNA form, the CDR3 reads TGTGCCAGCTTCACTGGAAACACCATATATTTT. Translating it yields CASFTGNTIYF.

This clone was detected a few times. The chain employs TRBV6-2 or TRBV6-3 and TRBJ2-1; D might be TRBD2 (6 bases). The V and J ends lost 5 bases and 2 bases respectively, with 13 bases between them. Germline-derived CDR1 and CDR2 are MNHEY and SVGEGT. The CDR3 contains 15 residues. CDR3 residues: CASSVGGITYNEQFF. The CDR3 DNA is TGTGCCAGCAGTGTTGGGGGGATTACCTACAATGAGCAGTTCTTC.

In the case of this clone: The sample holds other DNA sequences that translate to the same CDR3. This chain connects TRBV28 to TRBJ1-5, with no clear D. Trimming pared 2 bases from V and 5 bases from J, leaving 4 bases between. Germline CDR1 and CDR2: MDHEN and SYDVKM. The CDR3 length is 12 residues. This CDR3 reads CASSLLYQPQHF. CDR3 in DNA: TGTGCCAGCAGTTTACTTTATCAGCCCCAGCATTTT.

The chain links TRBV5-4 to TRBJ2-2, with 11 bases matching TRBD1. The CDR3 length is 17 residues. Germline CDR1 SGHNT, CDR2 YYREEE (reference sequence). V lost 4 bases and J lost 5; bases outside the gene matches: 10. In nucleotides, the CDR3 is TGTGCCAGCAGCCCAGAACCGGGACAGGGGGTTACCGGGGAGCTGTTTTTT. Protein product: CASSPEPGQGVTGELFF.

V gene TRBV10-3 combines with J gene TRBJ1-2; 8 positions match TRBD1. CDR1 is ENHRY and CDR2 is SYGVKD in the germline V gene. The length of the CDR3 is 16 residues. V shed 11 bases and J 3 bases; nucleotides not matched to a gene: 17. CDR3 DNA: TGTGCCTCGGCCCGCAGGGGGCCCCTAAGGGACTATGGCTACACCTTC. Encoded protein: CASARRGPLRDYGYTF.

This chain links TRBV7-9 with TRBJ2-5, with 11 bases that match TRBD2. The CDR3 is 17 amino acids. The V and J ends lost 5 bases and 5 bases, in that order; junction bases with no gene match: 13. Germline-derived CDR1 and CDR2 are SEHNR and FQNEAQ (reference sequence). CDR3 in DNA: TGTGCCAGCAGCCCACCTAGCGGGGGGCGGCTATGGGAGACCCAGTACTTC. Protein: CASSPPSGGRLWETQYF. Looking up the rest from reference TRBV7-9 and TRBJ2-5 gives the full variable domain: DTGVSQNPRHKITKRGQNVTFRCDPISEHNRLYWYRQTLGQGPEFLTYFQNEAQLEKSRLLSDRFSAERPKGSFSTLEIQRTEQGDSAMYLCASSPPSGGRLWETQYFGPGTRLLVL.

The chain carries TRBV6-4 and TRBJ1-1, with D unclear. This CDR3 is 13 amino acids long. CDR1 and CDR2 (germline): MRHNA, SNTAGT. The V end lost 4 bases, the J end lost 2 bases, and 8 bases lay between the germline ends. DNA of the CDR3: TGTGCCAGCAGTGCAACAGTTAACACTGAAGCTTTCTTT. Amino acids: CASSATVNTEAFF.

The V gene is TRBV9, the J gene TRBJ2-2, with a tentative D call TRBD2 (6 bases). CDR3 length: 15 amino acids. Germline loops: CDR1 SGDLS, CDR2 YYNGEE. The V gene lost 0 bases and the J gene lost 7 bases, with 13 bases spanning the gap. In DNA form, the CDR3 reads TGTGCCAGCAGCGTAGAAATAGGGACTGTCGGGGAGCTGTTTTTT. Translation gives CASSVEIGTVGELFF.

Comments on this clone: The sample contains more than one DNA sequence encoding this CDR3. The rearrangement links TRBV5-1 to TRBJ2-5; D is uncertain. Per germline, CDR1 SGHRS and CDR2 YFSETQ. This CDR3 spans 12 amino acids. V lost 0 bases to trimming and J lost 4 bases, with 4 bases between them. The DNA for the CDR3 is TGCGCCAGCAGCTTGGCCGGAGAGACCCAGTACTTC. Protein sequence: CASSLAGETQYF.

This clone occurred a few times. The rearrangement uses TRBV27 and TRBJ1-6; 7 bases map to TRBD1. The CDR3 length is 14 residues. Per germline, CDR1 MNHEY and CDR2 SMNVEV (reference sequence). Trimming removed 4 bases from V and 7 bases from J; junction bases left unmatched: 4. CDR3 DNA: TGTGCCAGCAGTTCCGGGACAGCGAATTCACCCCTCCACTTT. Amino acid sequence: CASSSGTANSPLHF.

This clone was found a few times. J is TRBJ1-1 and V is TRBV3-1 (or the pseudogene TRBV3-2); D might be TRBD1 (6 bases). The CDR3 loop spans 15 amino acids. Germline CDR1 LGHDT, CDR2 YNNKEL (reference sequence). Trimming took 4 bases from V and 1 from J, leaving 13 bases between them. The CDR3 sequence is CASSLRGGGNTEAFF. For the CDR3, the DNA is TGTGCCAGCAGCCTCAGGGGCGGAGGGAACACTGAAGCTTTCTTT.

The V gene is TRBV28, the J gene TRBJ1-1, with a weak D call TRBD1 (5 bases). The CDR3 spans 16 residues. V lost 5 bases to trimming and J lost 1 base, with 17 bases between them. Germline-derived CDR1 and CDR2 are MDHEN and SYDVKM. In DNA form, the CDR3 reads TGTGCCAGCAGTCTTACAATAGGGGCAGGGAACACTGAAGCTTTCTTT. Translated, it gives CASSLTIGAGNTEAFF.